These 15 T cell receptor beta chains were all obtained from the same sample, sequenced in a study of blood T cell repertoires in COVID-19. Only in-frame clones appear in the TCRdb table, and some are missing; sequencing was by immunoSEQ multiplex PCR. This table has about 210,000 clones, about 86% appearing once. Sample: PBMCs or T cells enriched from blood (not recorded which). The receptors were gathered from a middle-aged woman in a cohort exposed to, infected with or recovered from COVID-19 (not recorded which).

The chain recombines TRBV11-2 with TRBJ2-5, with TRBD2 matching over 7 bases. The V gene end was trimmed by 5 bases and the J gene end by 9 bases; junction bases not matched to a gene: 9. There are 13 residues in the CDR3. Germline CDR1 and CDR2: SGHAT and FQNNGV. CDR3 region: CASSRDRAGAQYF. CDR3 DNA sequence: TGTGCCAGCAGCCGGGACCGGGCGGGGGCCCAGTACTTC.

The chain couples TRBV15 to TRBJ2-7; 7 nucleotides match TRBD1. This CDR3 has 13 residues. V was clipped by 6 bases and J by 0 bases; unmatched bases: 2. CDR1 and CDR2 from the germline V gene are LNHNV and YYDKDF (reference sequence). The CDR3 DNA reads TGTGCCACCAGGGGACAGAGCTCCTACGAGCAGTACTTC. Translating gives CATRGQSSYEQYF. Supplemented by reference TRBV15 and TRBJ2-7, the full variable domain reads DAMVIQNPRYQVTQFGKPVTLSCSQTLNHNVMYWYQQKSSQAPKLLFHYYDKDFNNEADTPDNFQSRRPNTSFCFLDIRSPGLGDTAMYLCATRGQSSYEQYFGPGTRLTVT.

This chain uses TRBV18 with TRBJ2-3; D is uncertain. From germline, CDR1 is KGHSH and CDR2 LQKENI. V dropped 4 bases and J dropped 4 bases, with 9 bases sitting between them. The CDR3 is made up of 13 amino acids. The CDR3 DNA is TGTGCCAGCTCACTAACTTCCTCAGATACGCAGTATTTT. The encoded protein is CASSLTSSDTQYF.

The gene calls are TRBV4-3 and TRBJ2-5; 9 bases line up with TRBD2. CDR1 LGHNA and CDR2 YSLEER come from the germline V gene. This CDR3 spans 15 amino acids. Trimming cost V 0 bases and J 2 bases; bases outside gene matches: 1. The CDR3: CASSQETSGQETQYF. The CDR3 DNA reads TGCGCCAGCAGCCAAGAAACTAGCGGGCAAGAGACCCAGTACTTC.

The V and J genes are TRBV19 and TRBJ2-7; D not resolved. V shed 2 bases and J shed 3 bases, with 11 bases lying between them. CDR3 length: 14 residues. Germline V gives CDR1 LNHDA, CDR2 SQIVND (reference sequence). The CDR3 here is CASSITGDYYEQYF. The CDR3 nucleotides read TGTGCCAGTAGTATAACTGGAGATTACTACGAGCAGTACTTC.

This clone was seen only once. The chain uses TRBV27 and TRBJ1-1, with D maybe TRBD1 (6 bases). CDR1 MNHEY and CDR2 SMNVEV come from the germline V gene (reference sequence). This CDR3 is built from 16 residues. V was clipped by 4 bases and J by 4 bases, with 19 bases between them. The CDR3 DNA reads TGTGCCAGCAGTTCCGACCGGACAGCTCAGAGCACTGAAGCTTTCTTT. It codes for CASSSDRTAQSTEAFF.

The gene calls are TRBV2 and TRBJ2-1, with 11 bases lining up with TRBD2. Unmatched junction bases numbered 6, after V lost 4 bases and J lost 7 bases. CDR3 size: 15 residues. The germline gives CDR1 SNHLY, CDR2 FYNNEI. The CDR3 sequence: CASSGSSGRRNEQFF. For the CDR3, the DNA is TGTGCCAGCAGTGGATCTAGCGGGAGGAGGAATGAGCAGTTCTTC.

The chain uses TRBV7-8 and TRBJ1-3, with 9 bases identical to TRBD1. Germline V lookup: CDR1 SGHVS, CDR2 FQNEAQ. CDR3 length: 15 residues. V shed 5 bases and J 4 bases; nucleotides not matched to a gene: 6. CDR3 coding DNA: TGTGCCAGCAGCCGAAGACAGGGGGAAGGAAACACCATATATTTT. Protein: CASSRRQGEGNTIYF.

This clone was seen only once. J is TRBJ1-1 and V is TRBV2; 7 nucleotides match TRBD1. Germline V gene data show CDR1 as SNHLY and CDR2 as FYNNEI. V lost 6 bases and J lost 2; bases outside the gene matches: 6. The CDR3 is 14 amino acids. The CDR3 DNA follows: TGTGCCAGCAGCGCACGGACAGGTAACACTGAAGCTTTCTTT. This gives the protein CASSARTGNTEAFF.

This chain's CDR3 is CASSFAGTSGSMETQYF. CDR3 in DNA: TGCGCCAGCAGCTTCGCCGGGACTAGCGGGAGTATGGAGACCCAGTACTTC. J is TRBJ2-5 and V is TRBV5-1; 14 bases line up with TRBD2. The CDR3 length is 17 residues. In germline, CDR1 is SGHRS, CDR2 YFSETQ. J gave up 5 bases and V 2 bases, and 8 bases lay outside the gene matches.

The genes are TRBV6-5 and TRBJ2-7; 7 bases line up with TRBD2. The CDR3 spans 14 residues. Germline trimming cut 4 bases from V and 1 base from J; bases unmatched to any gene: 4. The germline V gene encodes CDR1 MNHEY and CDR2 SVGAGI. CDR3 coding DNA: TGTGCCAGCAGTTTCAGCGGGGTGTCCTACGAGCAGTACTTC. This sequence encodes CASSFSGVSYEQYF.

The chain joins TRBV6-5 to TRBJ1-5, with 8 bases matching TRBD1. This CDR3 region has 14 residues. The germline CDR1 and CDR2 sequences are MNHEY and SVGAGI. Trimming at V came to 6 bases and at J to 8 bases, leaving 9 bases not matched to a gene. CDR3 coding DNA: TGTGCCAGCAGCTCGACAGGGGAAGTGGAGCCCCAGCATTTT. Protein sequence: CASSSTGEVEPQHF.

This clone is a singleton in its sample. The V call is TRBV2, the J call TRBJ1-5; possibly TRBD1 for D (6 bases). Germline-derived CDR1 and CDR2 are SNHLY and FYNNEI. This CDR3 contains 13 residues. V gave up 5 bases and J gave up 6 bases, with 11 bases separating them. As DNA, the CDR3 is TGTGCCAGCAGTCGGAGGGGGGGTCAGCCCCAGCATTTT. This translates into CASSRRGGQPQHF.

This rearrangement joins TRBV11-2 to TRBJ1-2, with D unresolved. The germline V gene has CDR1 SGHAT and CDR2 FQNNGV. V was clipped by 5 bases and J by 2 bases, with 15 bases between them. The CDR3 is 15 residues long. As DNA, the CDR3 is TGTGCCAGCAGCCAGCCAGGACGAGGGAACTATGGCTACACCTTC. It codes for CASSQPGRGNYGYTF.

The chain combines TRBV4-2 with TRBJ1-1; 8 bases line up with TRBD1. The germline V gene has CDR1 LGHNA and CDR2 YNFKEQ. V shed 1 base and J 4 bases; nucleotides not matched to a gene: 5. The CDR3 runs 15 residues. The CDR3 region is CASSQGEGTGTEAFF. The CDR3 DNA follows: TGTGCCAGCAGCCAAGGCGAAGGGACAGGCACTGAAGCTTTCTTT.